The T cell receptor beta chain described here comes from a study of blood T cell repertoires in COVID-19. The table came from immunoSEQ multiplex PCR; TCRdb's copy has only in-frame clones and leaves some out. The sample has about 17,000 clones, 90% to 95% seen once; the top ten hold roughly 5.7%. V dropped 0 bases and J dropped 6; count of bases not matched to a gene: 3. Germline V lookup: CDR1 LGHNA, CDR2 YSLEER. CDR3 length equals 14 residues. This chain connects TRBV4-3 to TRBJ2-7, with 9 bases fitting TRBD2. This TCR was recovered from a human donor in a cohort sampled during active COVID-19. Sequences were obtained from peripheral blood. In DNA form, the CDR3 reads TGCGCCAGCAGCCAAGATGGGACTAGCCCCGAGCAGTACTTC. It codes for CASSQDGTSPEQYF.